The following is a TCR beta chain sequence with its context. No cognate antigen has been identified for it. Each CD8+ T cell subset was flow-sorted in triplicate, and some 300,000 cells per subset were placed directly into RLT lysis buffer. Using standard density gradient centrifugation, peripheral blood mononuclear cells were isolated from buffy coats. Total RNA was extracted from sorted cells using an RNeasy Mini Kit. The record originates from a study of CXCR3-negative and CXCR3-positive naive CD8 T cells (dated by TCRdb to about 2019). Regarding the complete study: In total, around 140 million TRB reads were obtained, or roughly 1.5 +/- 0.3 million reads per library. Diversity and physicochemical repertoire analyses covered about a dozen donors pooled from two independent experiments. TRBV-TRBJ cluster analysis included naive subsets from a handful of donors and memory cells from 3 donors. Here is what the overall study found, with its caveats: Surface CD5, linked to self-reactivity in mice, was comparable between naive subsets; TCR interaction strength was therefore also inferred from TRB CDR3 physicochemical properties. Repertoire diversity was comparably high in both naive subsets but much lower in memory CD8+ T cells. Because CXCR3 expression was partially decreased after cryopreservation, freshly isolated PBMCs were used for most assays. TRBV-TRBJ usage was similar between naive CXCR3-negative and CXCR3-positive cells from the same donor, while memory cells showed distinct patterns.

Sequenced using a NextSeq 550. The Human TCR Profiling Kit (MiLaboratory) was used to make UMI-labeled 5' RACE TRB cDNA libraries. cDNA synthesis used the entire amount of extracted RNA, and PCR amplification then used the entire amount of cDNA produced. Libraries were prepared in parallel with an identical number of PCR cycles. The source study handled its data this way. MIGEC and MiXCR extracted about 53,000 +/- 10,000 unique UMI-labeled TRB cDNA molecules per library, requiring at least two reads per UMI. Each library averaged around 42,000 +/- 9,900 functional in-frame TRB CDR3 nucleotide clonotypes without stop codons. After downsampling to 5000 UMI-labeled TRB molecules per sample, diversity metrics, including normalized Shannon-Wiener and Chao1, were computed in VDJtools. Clonotype-size-weighted physicochemical properties of the central five CDR3 residues (interaction energy, strength, volume and Kidera factor 4) were computed in VDJtools. Reprocessed by TCRdb, the reads give a single entry per CDR3 protein sequence, without DNA. These V and J calls originate from TCRdb's pipeline instead of the authors' own analysis. The table held for this sample gives 50,000 to 65,000 distinct CDR3 sequences. Roughly a quarter of the sample is in the top ten clones.

CDR1 is given as SGHKS and CDR2 as YYEKEE, both from the germline V gene (reference sequence). Reading from cysteine to phenylalanine, the CDR3 counts 13 amino acids. No DNA is given. The chain uses TRBV5-5 and TRBJ1-2; with no DNA, the TCRdb D assignment of TRBD1 cannot be verified. The source material was memory CD8+ T cells from blood. The cell subset or site label on this specimen signifies: conventional CD8+ memory T cells (TMEM), sorted as controls. The sequence was collected from a human donor in good health. Some clones in this sample may be carry-over from other donors' samples. The CDR3 protein: CASSLVGDHGYTF.